The 18 T cell receptor beta chains listed next were all sequenced from one sample in a study of blood T cell repertoires in COVID-19. Profiled with immunoSEQ multiplex PCR; TCRdb holds only in-frame clones, not every one. The sample has some 54,000 clones; 81% are singletons. Material for sequencing was peripheral blood. The receptors were sampled from a woman aged 80 or older with COVID-19, enrolled during active disease.

The rearrangement links TRBV5-8 to TRBJ2-7, with 9 bases fitting TRBD2. Germline V gene lookup returns CDR1 SGHTS and CDR2 YDEGEE. The length of the CDR3 is 16 residues. V was clipped by 5 bases and J by 0 bases; unmatched bases: 9. This CDR3 is CASRTYRSGSSYEQYF. In DNA, the CDR3 is TGTGCCAGCAGAACCTACCGTAGCGGGAGCTCCTACGAGCAGTACTTC. The whole variable domain, remainder taken from reference TRBV5-8 and TRBJ2-7, is EAGVTQSPTHLIKTRGQQATLRCSPISGHTSVYWYQQALGLGLQFLLWYDEGEERNRGNFPPRFSGRQFPNYSSELNVNALELEDSALYLCASRTYRSGSSYEQYFGPGTRLTVT.

V is TRBV10-3 and J is TRBJ2-7; a weak D match, TRBD2 (5 bases). The CDR3 has 12 amino acids. V was shortened by 6 bases and J by 5 bases, with 11 bases between the two germline ends. CDR1 and CDR2 (germline): ENHRY, SYGVKD. The CDR3 DNA is TGTGCCATCAGCCGGGGATCGAACGAGCAGTACTTC. Protein: CAISRGSNEQYF.

The chain combines TRBV5-4 with TRBJ2-5; TRBD2 aligns across 8 bases. With V trimmed by 0 bases and J by 5 bases, 3 bases remained unmatched. There are 14 residues in the CDR3. The V gene's germline CDR1 is SGHNT and CDR2 YYREEE (reference sequence). CDR3 sequence: CASSLASGGETQYF. DNA for the CDR3: TGTGCCAGCAGCTTGGCCTCGGGAGGGGAGACCCAGTACTTC.

The chain joins TRBV28 to TRBJ1-2, with 8 bases fitting TRBD1. The CDR3 runs 15 residues. CDR1 is MDHEN and CDR2 is SYDVKM in the germline V gene. V was pared by 7 bases and J by 2 bases, with 9 bases of the junction left unmatched. CDR3 DNA: TGTGCCAGCACTAGGCGGACAGGGTCCAACTATGGCTACACCTTC. Its translation: CASTRRTGSNYGYTF.

This clone has more than one count but fewer than ten. J is TRBJ2-6 and V is TRBV6-4, with a weak D call TRBD1 (5 bases). The length of the CDR3 is 17 residues. The germline V gene encodes CDR1 MRHNA and CDR2 SNTAGT. With 4 bases removed from V and 1 base from J, the gap between germline ends came to 14 bases. DNA for the CDR3: TGTGCCAGCAGTGGCGGCCGCCCAGGGTCTGGGGCCAACGTCCTGACTTTC. Its translation: CASSGGRPGSGANVLTF.

In its sample, this clone was seen a few times. This chain joins TRBV11-1 and TRBJ2-5, with 12 bases fitting TRBD2. The J segment lost 6 bases and the V segment lost 4 bases, leaving 6 bases of the junction unmatched. CDR1 is SGHAT and CDR2 is FQDESV in the germline V gene (reference sequence). This CDR3 region has 15 residues. The CDR3 spells CASSSRTSGTQTQYF. CDR3 nucleotide sequence: TGTGCCAGCAGCTCCCGGACTAGCGGGACCCAGACCCAGTACTTC.

The CDR3 DNA follows: TGTGCCAGCAGCCGAGGGCGGACTGAAGCTTTCTTT. It encodes CASSRGRTEAFF. The chain combines TRBV7-2 with TRBJ1-1; D unclear. Germline V CDR1 and CDR2: SGHTA, FQGNSA. V shed 5 bases and J shed 5 bases, with 9 bases lying between them. The CDR3 covers 12 residues.

This chain connects TRBV9 to TRBJ1-4, with 9 bases aligning to TRBD1. In germline, CDR1 is SGDLS, CDR2 YYNGEE. The CDR3 loop spans 18 amino acids. V lost 4 bases, J lost 3 bases, and 13 bases stayed unmatched. DNA of the CDR3: TGTGCCAGCAGCCCCTCGGCGGGGACAGGGCTTTCTAATGAAAAACTGTTTTTT. This codes for CASSPSAGTGLSNEKLFF.

The rearrangement links TRBV5-8 to TRBJ1-6, with D possibly being TRBD1 (5 bases). The CDR3 contains 14 residues. V lost 7 bases and J 7 bases, leaving 15 bases between the germline ends. Germline assignment: CDR1 SGHTS and CDR2 YDEGEE. Written as DNA, the CDR3 is TGTGCCAGCCGCCTGGCAGGGCAAAATTCACCCCTCCACTTT. It translates to CASRLAGQNSPLHF.

This rearrangement joins TRBV19 to TRBJ2-1; TRBD2 matches 10 bases. Germline CDR1 and CDR2: LNHDA and SQIVND (reference sequence). After removal of 10 bases from V and 9 bases from J, the junction contained 12 bases not matched to a gene. This CDR3 has 14 residues. The CDR3 nucleotides are TGTGCCACGAGGGACAGCGGGAGGGTTGCTGAGCAGTTCTTC. As protein: CATRDSGRVAEQFF. Filled out from reference TRBV19 and TRBJ2-1, the complete variable domain reads DGGITQSPKYLFRKEGQNVTLSCEQNLNHDAMYWYRQDPGQGLRLIYYSQIVNDFQKGDIAEGYSVSREKKESFPLTVTSAQKNPTAFYLCATRDSGRVAEQFFGPGTRLTVL.

V and J are TRBV30 and TRBJ1-6; perhaps TRBD1 as D (6 bases). The V end lost 3 bases, the J end lost 1 base, and 19 bases lay between the germline ends. This CDR3 spans 18 amino acids. The germline gives CDR1 GTSNPN, CDR2 SVGIG (reference sequence). The CDR3 DNA reads as TGTGCCTGGAGACTAACCCAGGGAAGGGGGTCCTATAATTCACCCCTCCACTTT. It specifies CAWRLTQGRGSYNSPLHF.

This chain links TRBV30 with TRBJ2-2, with D possibly TRBD1 on 6 matching bases. Germline assignment: CDR1 GTSNPN and CDR2 SVGIG (reference sequence). The ends were cut back, 3 bases at V and 4 bases at J, with 9 bases in the middle. This CDR3 is built from 13 residues. CDR3 DNA: TGTGCCTGGAGCATGGGGGCCACCGGGGAGCTGTTTTTT. Translation gives CAWSMGATGELFF.

V is TRBV6-5 and J is TRBJ1-5; TRBD1 is a possible D gene (5 bases). The germline V gene encodes CDR1 MNHEY and CDR2 SVGAGI. The V gene lost 6 bases and the J gene lost 6 bases, with 12 bases spanning the gap. The length of the CDR3 is 13 residues. The CDR3 nucleotides are TGTGCCAGCAGGCGGGACTTTTTTCAGCCCCAGCATTTT. This codes for CASRRDFFQPQHF.

The V gene is TRBV5-1, the J gene TRBJ2-3; 7 bases align to TRBD2. Unmatched junction bases numbered 16, after V lost 4 bases and J lost 2 bases. CDR1 and CDR2 from the germline V gene are SGHRS and YFSETQ. The CDR3 has 18 residues. DNA for the CDR3: TGCGCCAGCAGCGCCCGGGGGGTTGCGGGCCAACACACAGATACGCAGTATTTT. Its translation: CASSARGVAGQHTDTQYF.

This chain uses TRBV3-1 (or the pseudogene TRBV3-2) with TRBJ2-5; 10 bases map to TRBD2. This CDR3 comprises 16 residues. Germline-derived CDR1 and CDR2 are LGHDT and YNNKEL (reference sequence). V gave up 5 bases and J gave up 5 bases; unmatched junction bases: 11. The CDR3: CASSLKAGGRLETQYF. The CDR3 nucleotides read TGTGCCAGCAGCTTAAAAGCGGGAGGGCGTTTGGAGACCCAGTACTTC.

The J gene is TRBJ2-2, the V gene TRBV2; 7 nucleotides align to TRBD1. Germline loops: CDR1 SNHLY, CDR2 FYNNEI. The CDR3 spans 15 residues. The V and J ends lost 8 bases and 0 bases, in that order; junction bases with no gene match: 6. The CDR3 coding sequence is TGTGCCAGCGAAAGACAGGGTACGAACACCGGGGAGCTGTTTTTT. Translation gives CASERQGTNTGELFF.

V and J are TRBV3-1 (or the pseudogene TRBV3-2) and TRBJ1-6; D uncertain. Germline V gene data show CDR1 as LGHDT and CDR2 as YNNKEL (reference sequence). This CDR3 has 17 amino acids. The germline V and J ends were trimmed by 1 base and 6 bases, with 16 bases remaining between them. CDR3 protein: CASSQGVGGLTNSPLHF. The CDR3 nucleotides are TGTGCCAGCAGCCAAGGCGTAGGCGGCTTAACTAATTCACCCCTCCACTTT.

The chain is built from TRBV7-2 and TRBJ2-7, with TRBD2 matching over 13 bases. Germline V CDR1 and CDR2: SGHTA, FQGNSA. After removal of 5 bases from V and 6 bases from J, the junction contained 10 bases not matched to a gene. This CDR3 comprises 16 residues. The CDR3 reads CASSQRTSGSLAEQYF. The CDR3 coding sequence is TGTGCCAGCAGCCAAAGGACTAGCGGGAGTCTCGCCGAGCAGTACTTC.